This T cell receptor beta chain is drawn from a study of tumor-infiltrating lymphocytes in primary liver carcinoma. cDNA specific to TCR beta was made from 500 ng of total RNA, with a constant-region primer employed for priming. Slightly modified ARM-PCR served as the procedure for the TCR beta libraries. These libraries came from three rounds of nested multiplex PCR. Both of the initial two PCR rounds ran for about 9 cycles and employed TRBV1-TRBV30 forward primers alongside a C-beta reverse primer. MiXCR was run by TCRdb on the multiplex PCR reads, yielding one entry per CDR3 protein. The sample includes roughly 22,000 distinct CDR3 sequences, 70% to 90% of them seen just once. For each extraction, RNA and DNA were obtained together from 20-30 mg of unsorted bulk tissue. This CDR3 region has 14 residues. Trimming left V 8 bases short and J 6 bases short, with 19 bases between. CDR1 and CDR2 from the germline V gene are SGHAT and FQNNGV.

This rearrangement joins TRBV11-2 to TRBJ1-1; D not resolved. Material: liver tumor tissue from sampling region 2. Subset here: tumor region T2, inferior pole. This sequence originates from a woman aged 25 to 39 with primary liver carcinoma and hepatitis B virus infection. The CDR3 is CASGYRGGRAEAFF. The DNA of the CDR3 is TGTGCCAGCGGATATAGAGGTGGGAGGGCTGAAGCTTTCTTT. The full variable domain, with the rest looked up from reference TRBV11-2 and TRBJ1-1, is EAGVAQSPRYKIIEKRQSVAFWCNPISGHATLYWYQQILGQGPKLLIQFQNNGVVDDSQLPKDRFSAERLKGVDSTLKIQPAKLEDSAVYLCASGYRGGRAEAFFGQGTRLTVV.